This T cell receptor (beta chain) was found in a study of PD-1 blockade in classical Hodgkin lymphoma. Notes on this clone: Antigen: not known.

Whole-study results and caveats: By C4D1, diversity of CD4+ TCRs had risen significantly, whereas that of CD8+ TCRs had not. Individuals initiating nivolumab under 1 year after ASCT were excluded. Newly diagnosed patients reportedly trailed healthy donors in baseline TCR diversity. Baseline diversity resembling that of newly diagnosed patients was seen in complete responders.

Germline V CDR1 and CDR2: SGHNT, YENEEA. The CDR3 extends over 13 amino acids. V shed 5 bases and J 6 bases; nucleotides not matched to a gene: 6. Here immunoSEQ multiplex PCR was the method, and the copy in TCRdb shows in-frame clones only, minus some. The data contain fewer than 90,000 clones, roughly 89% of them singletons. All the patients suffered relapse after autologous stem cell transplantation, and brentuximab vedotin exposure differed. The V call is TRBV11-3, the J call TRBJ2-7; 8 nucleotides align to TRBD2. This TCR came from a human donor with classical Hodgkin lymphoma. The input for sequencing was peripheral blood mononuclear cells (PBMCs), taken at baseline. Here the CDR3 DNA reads TGTGCCAGCAGCCAAAGTCGGGGGGGCGAGCAGTACTTC. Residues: CASSQSRGGEQYF.